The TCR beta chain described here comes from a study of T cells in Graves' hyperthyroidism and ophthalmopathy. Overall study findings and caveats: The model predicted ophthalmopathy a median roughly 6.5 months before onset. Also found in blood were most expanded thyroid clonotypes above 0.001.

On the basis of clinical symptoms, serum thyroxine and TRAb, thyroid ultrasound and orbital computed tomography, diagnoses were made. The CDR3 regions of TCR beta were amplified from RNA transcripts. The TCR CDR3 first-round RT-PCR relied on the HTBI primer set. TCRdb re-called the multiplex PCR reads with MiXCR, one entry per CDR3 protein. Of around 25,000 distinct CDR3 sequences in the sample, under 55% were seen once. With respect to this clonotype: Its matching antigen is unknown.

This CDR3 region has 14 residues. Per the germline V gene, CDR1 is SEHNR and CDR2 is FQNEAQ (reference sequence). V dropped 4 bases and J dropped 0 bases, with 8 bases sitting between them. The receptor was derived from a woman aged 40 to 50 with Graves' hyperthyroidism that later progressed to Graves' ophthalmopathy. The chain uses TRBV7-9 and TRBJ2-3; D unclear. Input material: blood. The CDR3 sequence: CASSYVTSTDTQYF. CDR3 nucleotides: TGTGCCAGCAGCTATGTGACTAGCACAGATACGCAGTATTTT.